Listed here is a single T cell receptor beta chain. What antigen it recognizes has not been identified. Base qualities are not provided; no much larger clone lies one nucleotide away. This entry is derived from a study of blood T cell repertoires in COVID-19 (dated by TCRdb to the early 2020s). About the full investigation: Samples covering the acute and convalescent phases of COVID-19 were provided by collaborators in the United States, Italy and Spain. The material from the prospective study consisted of cDNA or gDNA derived from T cells, B-cell-depleted T cells, or PBMCs. Subjects who had been exposed to COVID-19, were actively infected with it, or had recovered from it provided the deeply sampled blood TCRbeta repertoires that made up the dataset. The repertoires were released in a freely available public database meant as a resource for research on the immune response to SARS-CoV-2. Samples came from the ongoing ImmuneRACE study (first 160 participants) plus 1,254 subjects from 6 global collaborators. A de-identified subject ID, COVID-19 status, age in years and sex were almost always included in the sample metadata. Where available, HLA class I and class II types were obtained from metadata supplied by the sample provider rather than from assay-based typing. What the authors observed across the whole study: How much clinical and demographic metadata was included differed by source and by participant, and the metadata was provided uncurated.

Each collaborating institution followed its own protocols to collect whole blood in K2EDTA tubes. For TCRbeta analysis, collaborators shipped samples in one of three forms: frozen whole blood, isolated PBMCs, or DNA extracted from either of those sample types. Counted from cysteine to phenylalanine, this CDR3 has 14 amino acids. The DNA shown is the 42-base CDR3, in frame from base 1. CDR1 and CDR2 are read off the germline V gene (reference sequence) as SGHNT and YYREEE. V is reduced by 0 bases and J by 1 base, leaving a spacing of 7 bases between them. TCRbeta CDR3 regions were amplified from genomic DNA by means of the immunoSEQ Assay, a bias-controlled multiplex PCR. As for the authors' bioinformatics: The number of nucleated cells in each sample was estimated from the amplification of reference gene primers within the assay. To quantify the absolute abundance of each unique TCRbeta CDR3 rearrangement, sequence reads were collapsed and filtered. For each sample, productive Simpson clonality was calculated as the square root of Simpson's diversity index over productive rearrangements. What TCRdb holds here is the immuneACCESS table cut down to in-frame rearrangements. Part of the clones is not present; checked against another copy, under half of the missing clones reflect an unresolved V gene, and the others are unexplained. V and J calls and clone size are those listed in that table; D and trimming were worked out from the DNA. The sample table contains 250,000 or so clones; only one count was recorded for about 84% of them. The ten biggest clones cover roughly 12% of the sample.

Sequencing input: peripheral blood. The sequence was collected from a man at least 80 years old with acute or convalescent COVID-19. This chain is built from TRBV5-4 and TRBJ2-5; the D gene is not confidently resolved. The nucleotide sequence reads as follows: TGTGCCAGCAGCTTGGGACCAGGCCAAGAGACCCAGTACTTC. This is translated as CASSLGPGQETQYF. The CDR3 plus the reference TRBV5-4 and TRBJ2-5 genes for the other parts give the full variable domain: ETGVTQSPTHLIKTRGQQVTLRCSSQSGHNTVSWYQQALGQGPQFIFQYYREEENGRGNFPPRFSGLQFPNYSSELNVNALELDDSALYLCASSLGPGQETQYFGPGTRLLVL.